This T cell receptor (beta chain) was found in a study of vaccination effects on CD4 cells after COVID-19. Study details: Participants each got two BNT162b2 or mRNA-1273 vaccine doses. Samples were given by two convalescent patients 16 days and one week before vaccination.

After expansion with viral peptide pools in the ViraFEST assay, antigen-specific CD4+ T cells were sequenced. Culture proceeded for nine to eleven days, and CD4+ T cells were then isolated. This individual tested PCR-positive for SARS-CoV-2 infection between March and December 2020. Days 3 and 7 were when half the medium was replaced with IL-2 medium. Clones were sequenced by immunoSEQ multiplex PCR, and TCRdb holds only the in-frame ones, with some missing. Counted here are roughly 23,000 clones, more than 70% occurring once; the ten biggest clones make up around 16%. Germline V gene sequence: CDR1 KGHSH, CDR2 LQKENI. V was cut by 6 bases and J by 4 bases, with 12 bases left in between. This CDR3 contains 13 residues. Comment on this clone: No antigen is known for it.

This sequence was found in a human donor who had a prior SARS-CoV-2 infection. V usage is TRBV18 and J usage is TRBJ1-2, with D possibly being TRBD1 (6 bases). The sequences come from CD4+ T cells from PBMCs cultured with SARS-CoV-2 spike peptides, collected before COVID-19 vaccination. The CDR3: CASSPGTTYGYTF. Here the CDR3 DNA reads TGTGCCAGCTCGCCCGGGACAACCTATGGCTACACCTTC.